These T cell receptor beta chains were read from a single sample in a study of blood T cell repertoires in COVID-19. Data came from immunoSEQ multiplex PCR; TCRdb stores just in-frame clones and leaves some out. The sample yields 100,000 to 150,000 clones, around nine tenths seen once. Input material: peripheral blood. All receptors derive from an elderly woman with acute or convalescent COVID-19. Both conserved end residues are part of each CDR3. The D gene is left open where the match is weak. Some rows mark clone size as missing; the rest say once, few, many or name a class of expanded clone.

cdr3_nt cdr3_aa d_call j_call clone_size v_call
TGTGCCAGTAGGAGAACTAATGGGGCCAACGTCCTGACTTTC CASRRTNGANVLTF - TRBJ2-6 - TRBV19
TGTGCCAGCAGCTGGGACAGGGTTATTCCAAACACCGGGGAGCTGTTTTTT CASSWDRVIPNTGELFF TRBD1 TRBJ2-2 - TRBV7-9
TGTGCCAGCAGCCCGAACAGGGGGTTTGGAGAGACCCAGTACTTC CASSPNRGFGETQYF TRBD1 TRBJ2-5 - TRBV2
TGTGCCAGCAGTCCCGGGACAGGGTCCTCCTTAGGTATTTACGAGCAGTACTTC CASSPGTGSSLGIYEQYF TRBD1 TRBJ2-7 - TRBV6-6
TGTGCCAGCAGTTACTCCGGGACAGTGGGTGAAAAACTGTTTTTT CASSYSGTVGEKLFF TRBD1 TRBJ1-4 - TRBV6-5
TGTGCCACCAGTGATACTACTAGCGGGAGTATCTACGAGCAGTACTTC CATSDTTSGSIYEQYF TRBD2 TRBJ2-7 - TRBV24-1
TGCGCCAGCGAGCCCGGGACAGCGAACACCGGGGAGCTGTTTTTT CASEPGTANTGELFF TRBD1 TRBJ2-2 - TRBV5-1
TGCGCCAGCAGCGCACGGGGGACCCAGTACTTC CASSARGTQYF - TRBJ2-5 - TRBV4-1
TGCGCCAGCAGGCATCCCCTAGCGGGGCCCTACGAGCAGTACTTC CASRHPLAGPYEQYF TRBD2 TRBJ2-7 - TRBV5-1
TGTGCCAGCAGCTTGGCCCTCCTCCCGGAGACCCAGTACTTC CASSLALLPETQYF - TRBJ2-5 - TRBV5-4
TGTGCCAGTAGTTTGAGACACCAGAACACCGGGGAGCTGTTTTTT CASSLRHQNTGELFF - TRBJ2-2 - TRBV19
TGCGCCAGCAGCCAAGATGGGACACTTGCAGATACGCAGTATTTT CASSQDGTLADTQYF - TRBJ2-3 once TRBV4-1
TGTGCGACAGGGTCCTACAATGAGCAGTTCTTC CATGSYNEQFF TRBD1 TRBJ2-1 - TRBV9
TGTGCCAGCAGCTCCCCAGCGGGAGGAGGTACCGGGGAGCTGTTTTTT CASSSPAGGGTGELFF TRBD2 TRBJ2-2 - TRBV11-2
TGTGCCAGCAGTTTAGATTGGCGGGGTACCGGGGAGCTGTTTTTT CASSLDWRGTGELFF - TRBJ2-2 - TRBV27
TGTGCCAGCAGCAAGCGGGACAGGGTGAACACCGGGGAGCTGTTTTTT CASSKRDRVNTGELFF TRBD1 TRBJ2-2 - TRBV9
TGTGCCAGCAGTTTATGGATGGGGGGCACTGAAGCTTTCTTT CASSLWMGGTEAFF - TRBJ1-1 once TRBV28
TGTGCCAGCAGCTTAGATCCGGGACAGGGTTCCATAGAGCAGTACTTC CASSLDPGQGSIEQYF TRBD1 TRBJ2-7 - TRBV7-2
TGTGCCAGCAGTTCGGGACAGGGGGCGTACGAGCAGTACTTC CASSSGQGAYEQYF TRBD1 TRBJ2-7 - TRBV5-4
TGTGCCGCGACAGGGCCCACTGAAGCTTTCTTT CAATGPTEAFF TRBD1 TRBJ1-1 - TRBV10-3
TGTGCCAGCAGTCTGGACAGTTTCTATGGCTACACCTTC CASSLDSFYGYTF - TRBJ1-2 - TRBV7-9
TGTGCCAGCAACCGGGACAGGGGAAATGAAAAACTGTTTTTT CASNRDRGNEKLFF TRBD1 TRBJ1-4 - TRBV2
TGTGCCAGCAGCCGGGACAGGGGGACCTACGAGCAGTACTTC CASSRDRGTYEQYF TRBD1 TRBJ2-7 - TRBV5-5
TGTGCCAGCAGCTTTGAGACTAGCGGGGGGGAGTGGGGAGAGACCCAGTACTTC CASSFETSGGEWGETQYF - TRBJ2-5 - TRBV12-1
TGTGCCAGCAGATCCGGACAGGGTGGAGAGCAGTACTTC CASRSGQGGEQYF TRBD1 TRBJ2-7 - TRBV6-5
TGTGCCAGTAGTATGTGGCTAGACTCCTACGAGCAGTACTTC CASSMWLDSYEQYF - TRBJ2-7 - TRBV19
TGTGCCAGCAGCCAAGGACAGGGGGAGCAAAAACTGTTTTTT CASSQGQGEQKLFF TRBD1 TRBJ1-4 - TRBV28
TGCGCCAGCAATCGTGGCGGTAGCACAGATACGCAGTATTTT CASNRGGSTDTQYF - TRBJ2-3 - TRBV5-1
TGTGCCAGCAGCCAAGATCCCAGGGGGCTAGACTACGAGCAGTACTTC CASSQDPRGLDYEQYF TRBD1 TRBJ2-7 - TRBV4-2
TGTGCCAGCTCACCGGAGGCAGGGGGAATCTATGGCTACACCTTC CASSPEAGGIYGYTF TRBD1 TRBJ1-2 - TRBV18
TGTGCCAGTAGTATAGCCGGGGGACAGGTTAATCAGCCCCAGCATTTT CASSIAGGQVNQPQHF TRBD1 TRBJ1-5 - TRBV19
TGTGCCAGTAGCCACCAGGGGGCTAGTGGAAACACCATATATTTT CASSHQGASGNTIYF TRBD1 TRBJ1-3 - TRBV19
TGTGCCTTACAGGGTCGGATTCAAACCGGGGAGCTGTTTTTT CALQGRIQTGELFF - TRBJ2-2 - TRBV7-9
TGTGCCAGCAGCTTTCGCAGGGGGCCACAAGAGACCCAGTACTTC CASSFRRGPQETQYF TRBD1 TRBJ2-5 once TRBV7-2
TGTGCCAGCAGCCAAGTGCCCCAGGGCTCCACTGAAGCTTTCTTT CASSQVPQGSTEAFF - TRBJ1-1 - TRBV3-1/TRBV3-2
TGTGCCAGCAGCCCCGGGACAGCAAACTATGGCTACACCTTC CASSPGTANYGYTF TRBD1 TRBJ1-2 - TRBV6-5
TGTGCCAGCTCACCCAGACTAGCGGGGCACAATGAGCAGTTCTTC CASSPRLAGHNEQFF TRBD2 TRBJ2-1 few TRBV18
TGTGCCAGCAGCCCCCTCCGAGACAGGGTGCACGAGCAGTACTTC CASSPLRDRVHEQYF TRBD1 TRBJ2-7 once TRBV11-2
TGCGCCAGCAGCTTTGAGGATCCGGGCACAGATACGCAGTATTTT CASSFEDPGTDTQYF - TRBJ2-3 - TRBV5-1
TGTGCCAGCAGCTTAAGCTCGGGACTAGCGGGCTACGAGCAGTACTTC CASSLSSGLAGYEQYF TRBD2 TRBJ2-7 - TRBV7-2
TGTGCCAGCAGCCTGGTCGGAGACGAGCAGTACTTC CASSLVGDEQYF - TRBJ2-7 - TRBV7-6
TGCGCCAGCGGAGGGACAGGGGTCGCTAATGAAAAACTGTTTTTT CASGGTGVANEKLFF TRBD1 TRBJ1-4 - TRBV23-1
TGTGCCAGCTCACCACAGGGGAACTATGGCTACACCTTC CASSPQGNYGYTF - TRBJ1-2 - TRBV18
TGTGCCAGCCGATTCAGGACTGAAGCTTTCTTT CASRFRTEAFF - TRBJ1-1 - TRBV6-5
TGTGCCAGCAGTTACTCCTCAGGGTTGCAGCCCCAGCATTTT CASSYSSGLQPQHF - TRBJ1-5 - TRBV6-2/TRBV6-3
TGTGCCAGCAGCGTTCAGACAGGGAATCAATATGGCTACACCTTC CASSVQTGNQYGYTF TRBD1 TRBJ1-2 - TRBV9
TGTGCCAGCAGCCCCGACCAGGGGAGGAACACTGAAGCTTTCTTT CASSPDQGRNTEAFF - TRBJ1-1 - TRBV11-1
TGCGCCAGCAGTCGCAAGGGGCGCCGGGAGACCCAGTACTTC CASSRKGRRETQYF - TRBJ2-5 - TRBV23-1
TGTGCCAGCAGACCTATGGACAGGGTCGTGGACACCATATATTTT CASRPMDRVVDTIYF TRBD1 TRBJ1-3 once TRBV6-2/TRBV6-3
TGCGCCAGCAGCTTGGCGGGGACAGGAGGTGAAAAACTGTTTTTT CASSLAGTGGEKLFF TRBD1 TRBJ1-4 - TRBV5-1
TGTGCCAGCAGTACCCCGGGAGGCGAAGGAACTGAAGCTTTCTTT CASSTPGGEGTEAFF - TRBJ1-1 - TRBV6-5
TGTGCCTCATCGGGGAGTACAGCCTACGAGCAGTACTTC CASSGSTAYEQYF - TRBJ2-7 - TRBV10-3
TGTGCCACCCGGTCCGGGACAGGGGGCACCCAGCAGTACTTC CATRSGTGGTQQYF TRBD1 TRBJ2-7 - TRBV5-5